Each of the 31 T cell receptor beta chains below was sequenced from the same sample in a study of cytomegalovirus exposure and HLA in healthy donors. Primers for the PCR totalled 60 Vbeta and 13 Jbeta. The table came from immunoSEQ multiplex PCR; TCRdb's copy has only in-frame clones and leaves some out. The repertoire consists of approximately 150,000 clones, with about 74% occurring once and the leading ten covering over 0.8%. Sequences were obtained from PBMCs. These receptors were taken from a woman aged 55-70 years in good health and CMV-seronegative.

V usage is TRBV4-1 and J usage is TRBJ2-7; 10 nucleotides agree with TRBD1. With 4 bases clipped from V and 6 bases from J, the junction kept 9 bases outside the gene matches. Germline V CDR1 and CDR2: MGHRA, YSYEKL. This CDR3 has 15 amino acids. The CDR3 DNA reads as TGCGCCAGCAGCCGCAGGGACAGGGGCTTGGTCGAGCAGTACTTC. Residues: CASSRRDRGLVEQYF.

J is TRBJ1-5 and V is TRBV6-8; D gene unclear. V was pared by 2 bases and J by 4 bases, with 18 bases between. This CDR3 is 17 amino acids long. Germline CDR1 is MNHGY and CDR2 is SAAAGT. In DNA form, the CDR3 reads TGTGCCAGCAGTTACCGTCGGCACCAGGAGGTTAATCAGCCCCAGCATTTT. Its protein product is CASSYRRHQEVNQPQHF.

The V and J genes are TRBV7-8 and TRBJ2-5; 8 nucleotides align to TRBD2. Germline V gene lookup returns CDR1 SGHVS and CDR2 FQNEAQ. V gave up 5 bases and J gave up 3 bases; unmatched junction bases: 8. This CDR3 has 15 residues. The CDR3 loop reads CASSPRPAGEETQYF. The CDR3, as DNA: TGTGCCAGCAGCCCGAGGCCAGCGGGGGAAGAGACCCAGTACTTC.

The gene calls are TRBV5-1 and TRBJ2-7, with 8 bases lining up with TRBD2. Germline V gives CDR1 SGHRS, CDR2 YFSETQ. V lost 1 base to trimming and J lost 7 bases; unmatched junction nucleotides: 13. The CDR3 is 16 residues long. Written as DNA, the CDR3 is TGCGCCAGCAGCTTGACCCCGGGAGGGGCAGGGGAAGAGCAGTACTTC. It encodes CASSLTPGGAGEEQYF. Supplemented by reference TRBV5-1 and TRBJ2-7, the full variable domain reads KAGVTQTPRYLIKTRGQQVTLSCSPISGHRSVSWYQQTPGQGLQFLFEYFSETQRNKGNFPGRFSGRQFSNSRSEMNVSTLELGDSALYLCASSLTPGGAGEEQYFGPGTRLTVT.

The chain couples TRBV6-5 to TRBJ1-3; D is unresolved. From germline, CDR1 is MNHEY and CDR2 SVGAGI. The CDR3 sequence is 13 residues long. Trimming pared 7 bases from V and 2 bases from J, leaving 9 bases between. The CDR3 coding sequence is TGTGCCAGCATGGCGGGAACTGGAAACACCATATATTTT. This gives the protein CASMAGTGNTIYF.

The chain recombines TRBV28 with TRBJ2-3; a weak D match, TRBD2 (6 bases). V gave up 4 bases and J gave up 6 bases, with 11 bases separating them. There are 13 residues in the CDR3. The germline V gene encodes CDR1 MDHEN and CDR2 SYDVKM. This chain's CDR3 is CASSSGVGDTQYF. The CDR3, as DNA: TGTGCCAGCAGTTCGGGGGTTGGGGATACGCAGTATTTT.

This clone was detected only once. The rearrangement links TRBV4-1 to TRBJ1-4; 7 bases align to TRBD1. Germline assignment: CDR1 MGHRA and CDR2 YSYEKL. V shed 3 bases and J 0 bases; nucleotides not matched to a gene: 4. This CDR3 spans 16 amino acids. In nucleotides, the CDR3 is TGCGCCAGCAGCCAGGGGACAGCCTCAACTAATGAAAAACTGTTTTTT. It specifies CASSQGTASTNEKLFF.

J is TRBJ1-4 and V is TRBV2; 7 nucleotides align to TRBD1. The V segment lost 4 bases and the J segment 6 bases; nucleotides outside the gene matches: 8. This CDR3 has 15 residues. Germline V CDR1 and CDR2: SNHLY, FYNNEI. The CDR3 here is CASSVLGQADEKLFF. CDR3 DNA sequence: TGTGCCAGCAGTGTTCTCGGACAGGCTGATGAAAAACTGTTTTTT.

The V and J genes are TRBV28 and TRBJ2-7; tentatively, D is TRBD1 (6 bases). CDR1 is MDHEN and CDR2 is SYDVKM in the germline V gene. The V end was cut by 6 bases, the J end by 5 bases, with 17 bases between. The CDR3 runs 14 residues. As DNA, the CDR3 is TGTGCCAGCAGCACATCCAGGGGTCGGAACGAGCAGTACTTC. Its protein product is CASSTSRGRNEQYF.

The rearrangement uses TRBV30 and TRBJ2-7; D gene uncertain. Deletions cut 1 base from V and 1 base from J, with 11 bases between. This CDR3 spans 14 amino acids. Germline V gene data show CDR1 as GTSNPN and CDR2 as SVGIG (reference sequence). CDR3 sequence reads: CAWSGSQRSYEQYF. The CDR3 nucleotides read TGTGCCTGGAGTGGATCCCAGCGATCCTACGAGCAGTACTTC.

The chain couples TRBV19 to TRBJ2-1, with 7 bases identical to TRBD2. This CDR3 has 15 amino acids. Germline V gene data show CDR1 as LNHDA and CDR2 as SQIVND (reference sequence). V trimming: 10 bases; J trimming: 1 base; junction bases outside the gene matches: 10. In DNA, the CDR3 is TGTGCCACCAAGGGTAGGGGAGGGTCCTACAATGAGCAGTTCTTC. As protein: CATKGRGGSYNEQFF.

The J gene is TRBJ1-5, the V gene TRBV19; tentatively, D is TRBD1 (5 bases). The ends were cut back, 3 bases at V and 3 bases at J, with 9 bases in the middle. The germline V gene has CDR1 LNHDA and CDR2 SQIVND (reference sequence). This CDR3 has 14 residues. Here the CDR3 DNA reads TGTGCCAGTAGTATTAAACAGGTCAATCAGCCCCAGCATTTT. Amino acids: CASSIKQVNQPQHF.

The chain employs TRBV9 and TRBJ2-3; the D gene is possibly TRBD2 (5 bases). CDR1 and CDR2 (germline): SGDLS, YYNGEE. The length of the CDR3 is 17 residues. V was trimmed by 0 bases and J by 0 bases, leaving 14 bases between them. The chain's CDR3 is CASSVAGRIPSTDTQYF. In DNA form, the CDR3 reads TGTGCCAGCAGCGTAGCTGGGAGAATTCCTAGCACAGATACGCAGTATTTT.

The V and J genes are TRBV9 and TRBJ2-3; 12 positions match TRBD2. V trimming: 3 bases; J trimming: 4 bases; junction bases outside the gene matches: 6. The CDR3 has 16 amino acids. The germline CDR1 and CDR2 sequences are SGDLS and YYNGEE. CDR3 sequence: CASSALAGGPPDTQYF. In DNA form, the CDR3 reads TGTGCCAGCAGCGCGCTAGCGGGGGGGCCCCCAGATACGCAGTATTTT. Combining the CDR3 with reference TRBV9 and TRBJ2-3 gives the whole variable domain DSGVTQTPKHLITATGQRVTLRCSPRSGDLSVYWYQQSLDQGLQFLIQYYNGEERAKGNILERFSAQQFPDLHSELNLSSLELGDSALYFCASSALAGGPPDTQYFGPGTRLTVL.

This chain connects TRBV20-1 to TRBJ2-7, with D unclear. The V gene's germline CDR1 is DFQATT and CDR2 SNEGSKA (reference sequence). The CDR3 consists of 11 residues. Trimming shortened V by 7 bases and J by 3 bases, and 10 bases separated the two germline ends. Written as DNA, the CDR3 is TGCAGTGGGCTAGTCAGCTACGAGCAGTACTTC. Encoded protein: CSGLVSYEQYF.

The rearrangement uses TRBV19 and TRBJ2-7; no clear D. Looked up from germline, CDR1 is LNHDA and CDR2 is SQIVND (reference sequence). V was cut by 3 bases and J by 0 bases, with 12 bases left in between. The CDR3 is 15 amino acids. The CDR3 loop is CASSIGHSGSYEQYF. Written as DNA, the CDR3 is TGTGCCAGTAGTATCGGCCATTCGGGCTCCTACGAGCAGTACTTC.

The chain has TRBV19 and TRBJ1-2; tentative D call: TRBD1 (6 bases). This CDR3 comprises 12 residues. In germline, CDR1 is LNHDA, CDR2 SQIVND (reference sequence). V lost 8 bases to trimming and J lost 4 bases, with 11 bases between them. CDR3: CASAQGFYGYTF. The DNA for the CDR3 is TGTGCCAGTGCACAGGGCTTCTATGGCTACACCTTC. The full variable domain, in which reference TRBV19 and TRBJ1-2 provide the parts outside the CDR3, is DGGITQSPKYLFRKEGQNVTLSCEQNLNHDAMYWYRQDPGQGLRLIYYSQIVNDFQKGDIAEGYSVSREKKESFPLTVTSAQKNPTAFYLCASAQGFYGYTFGSGTRLTVV.

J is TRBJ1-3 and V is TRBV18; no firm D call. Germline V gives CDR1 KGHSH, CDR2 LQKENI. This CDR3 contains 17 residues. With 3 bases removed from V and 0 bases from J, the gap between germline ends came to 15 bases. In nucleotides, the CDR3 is TGTGCCAGCTCACCCTTTCAGCGAGAGTTCTCTGGAAACACCATATATTTT. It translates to CASSPFQREFSGNTIYF.

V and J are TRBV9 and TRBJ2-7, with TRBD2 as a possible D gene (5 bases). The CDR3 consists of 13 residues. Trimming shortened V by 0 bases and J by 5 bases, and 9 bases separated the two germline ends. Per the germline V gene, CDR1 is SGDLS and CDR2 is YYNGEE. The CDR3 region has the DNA TGTGCCAGCAGCGTAGGGACTCCAAACGAGCAGTACTTC. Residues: CASSVGTPNEQYF.

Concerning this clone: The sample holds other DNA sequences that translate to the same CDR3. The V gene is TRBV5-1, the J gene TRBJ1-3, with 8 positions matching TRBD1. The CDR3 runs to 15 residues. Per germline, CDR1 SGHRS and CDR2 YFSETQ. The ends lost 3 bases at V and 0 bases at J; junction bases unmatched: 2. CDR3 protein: CASSSTGDSGNTIYF. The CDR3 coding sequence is TGCGCCAGCAGCTCGACAGGGGACTCTGGAAACACCATATATTTT.

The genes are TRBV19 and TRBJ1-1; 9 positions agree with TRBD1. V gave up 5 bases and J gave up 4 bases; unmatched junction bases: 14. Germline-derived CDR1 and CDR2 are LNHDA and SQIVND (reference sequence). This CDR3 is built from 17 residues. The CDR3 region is CASSSPRTGEGSTEAFF. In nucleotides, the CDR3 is TGTGCCAGTAGTTCCCCCCGGACAGGGGAGGGGAGCACTGAAGCTTTCTTT. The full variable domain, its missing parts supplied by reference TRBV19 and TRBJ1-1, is DGGITQSPKYLFRKEGQNVTLSCEQNLNHDAMYWYRQDPGQGLRLIYYSQIVNDFQKGDIAEGYSVSREKKESFPLTVTSAQKNPTAFYLCASSSPRTGEGSTEAFFGQGTRLTVV.

In DNA, the CDR3 is TGTGCCAGCAGCCTGGGGGCAGGGCTATACGAGCAGTACTTC. Its protein product is CASSLGAGLYEQYF. The genes are TRBV9 and TRBJ2-7; tentative D call: TRBD1 (6 bases). CDR3 length equals 14 residues. Trimming pared 4 bases from V and 4 bases from J, leaving 15 bases between. Germline values: CDR1 SGDLS, CDR2 YYNGEE.

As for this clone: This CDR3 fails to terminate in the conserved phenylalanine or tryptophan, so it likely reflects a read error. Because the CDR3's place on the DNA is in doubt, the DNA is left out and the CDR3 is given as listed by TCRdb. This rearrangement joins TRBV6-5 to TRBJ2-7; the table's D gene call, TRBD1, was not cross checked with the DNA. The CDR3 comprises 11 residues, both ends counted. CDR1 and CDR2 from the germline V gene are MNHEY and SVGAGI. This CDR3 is CASSYSGAGDY.

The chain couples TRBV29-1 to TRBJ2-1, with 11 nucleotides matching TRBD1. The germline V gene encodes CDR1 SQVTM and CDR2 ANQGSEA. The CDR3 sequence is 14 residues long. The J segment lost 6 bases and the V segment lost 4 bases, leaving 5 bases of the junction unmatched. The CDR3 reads CSVVAGQGGNEQFF. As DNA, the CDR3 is TGCAGCGTTGTGGCGGGACAGGGGGGCAATGAGCAGTTCTTC.

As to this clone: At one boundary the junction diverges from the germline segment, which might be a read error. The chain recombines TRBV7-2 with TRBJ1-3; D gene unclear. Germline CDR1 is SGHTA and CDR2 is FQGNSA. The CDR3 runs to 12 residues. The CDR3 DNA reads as TGTGCCAGCAGCTTAGTAGGGAGCGGCTACGATTTT. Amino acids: CASSLVGSGYDF.

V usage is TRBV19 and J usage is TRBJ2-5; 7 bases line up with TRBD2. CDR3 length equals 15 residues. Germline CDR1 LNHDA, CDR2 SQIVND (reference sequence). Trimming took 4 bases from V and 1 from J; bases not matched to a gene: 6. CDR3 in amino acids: CASSKRGGAQETQYF. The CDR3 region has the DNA TGTGCCAGTAGTAAGCGGGGAGGGGCCCAAGAGACCCAGTACTTC.

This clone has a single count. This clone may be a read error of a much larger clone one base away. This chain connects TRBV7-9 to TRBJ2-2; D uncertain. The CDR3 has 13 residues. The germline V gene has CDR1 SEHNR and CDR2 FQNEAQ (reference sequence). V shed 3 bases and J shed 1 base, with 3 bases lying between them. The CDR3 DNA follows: TGTGCCAGCAGCTTTAAGAACACCGGGGAGCTGTTTTTT. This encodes CASSFKNTGELFF.

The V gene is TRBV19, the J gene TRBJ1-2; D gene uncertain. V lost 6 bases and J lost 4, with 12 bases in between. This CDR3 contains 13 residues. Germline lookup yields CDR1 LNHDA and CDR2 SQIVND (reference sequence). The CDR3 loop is CASSPLRTYGYTF. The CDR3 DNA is TGTGCCAGTAGCCCCCTACGAACCTATGGCTACACCTTC.

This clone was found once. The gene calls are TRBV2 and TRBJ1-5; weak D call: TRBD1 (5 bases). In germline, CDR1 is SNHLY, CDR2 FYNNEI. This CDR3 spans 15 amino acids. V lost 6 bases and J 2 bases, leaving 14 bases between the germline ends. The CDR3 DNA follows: TGTGCCAGCAGCGGAGGGGCATGGGGCAATCAGCCCCAGCATTTT. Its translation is CASSGGAWGNQPQHF.

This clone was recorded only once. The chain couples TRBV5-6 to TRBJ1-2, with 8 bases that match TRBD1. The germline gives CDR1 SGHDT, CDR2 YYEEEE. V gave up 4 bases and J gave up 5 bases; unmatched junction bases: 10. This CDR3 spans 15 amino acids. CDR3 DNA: TGTGCCAGCAGCGGACAGGGTCGTTTAGGGTATGGCTACACCTTC. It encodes CASSGQGRLGYGYTF.

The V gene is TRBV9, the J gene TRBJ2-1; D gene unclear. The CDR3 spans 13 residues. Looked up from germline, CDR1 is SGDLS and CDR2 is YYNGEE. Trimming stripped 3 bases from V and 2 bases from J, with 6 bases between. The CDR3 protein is CASSDKTYNEQFF. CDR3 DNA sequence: TGTGCCAGCAGCGACAAGACCTACAATGAGCAGTTCTTC.